This T cell receptor (beta chain) came from a study of blood T cell repertoires in COVID-19. CDR3 length: 14 residues. The J segment lost 6 bases and the V segment lost 5 bases, leaving 9 bases of the junction unmatched. In germline, CDR1 is MNHEY, CDR2 SVGEGT. The method was immunoSEQ multiplex PCR; TCRdb's version includes in-frame clones alone and lacks a portion of them. Among 120,000 to 150,000 clones listed, around nine tenths were seen once. This receptor was obtained from a human donor in a cohort sampled during active COVID-19. This chain connects TRBV6-2 or TRBV6-3 to TRBJ2-7, with TRBD2 matching 8 bases. The sequenced material came from peripheral blood. CDR3 DNA sequence: TGTGCCAGCAGTCGGGGGGGAAGATCGGGCGAGCAGTACTTC. Translated: CASSRGGRSGEQYF.